This T cell receptor (beta chain) was retrieved from a study of radiation and T cells in renal cell carcinoma. Study-wide results and limits: In blood, top tumor clones expanded by 2 weeks, shrinking by 4. No pretreatment tumor biopsies were available for baseline clonotypes.

The trim removed 6 bases at V and 0 bases at J, leaving 4 bases unmatched. This CDR3 has 15 amino acids. CDR1 and CDR2 from the germline V gene are MNHNS and SASEGT. Time point of the sample: baseline pretreatment blood. Documented treatment: 15 Gy SBRT to primary tumor, nephrectomy 4 weeks later. The patient's renal cell carcinoma had clear cell pathology. Sequencing was performed with immunoSEQ multiplex PCR; in TCRdb, only in-frame clones are kept and a portion is missing. The sample lists just over 95,000 clones; 80% to 90% were seen once. Points on this clone: Its specificity is unknown.

This TCR came from a man aged 50 to 60 with renal cell carcinoma. The specimen comprised blood, sampled from a patient whose treatment included radiotherapy and nephrectomy. The J gene is TRBJ2-1, the V gene TRBV6-1; 8 bases match TRBD1. The CDR3 region is CASRATGGSYNEQFF. In DNA, the CDR3 is TGTGCCAGCAGAGCTACAGGGGGCTCCTACAATGAGCAGTTCTTC.